The text below deals with one T cell receptor (beta chain). What antigen it recognizes has not been identified. Within one base of it there is no much larger clone, and no base qualities were kept. The donors were included in the validation cohort of some 120 subjects, a group kept apart from the approximately 690-subject first cohort. The entry originates in a study of cytomegalovirus exposure and HLA in healthy donors (dated by TCRdb to about 2017). About the investigation overall: The 500 to 700 repertoires of the first cohort and the roughly 120 validation repertoires were produced on the same platform, according to a later analysis. The study aimed to test whether signatures of past pathogen exposure could be identified by cataloging public T cell receptors. In addition to the first cohort of 666 subjects, a separate validation cohort of 120 different subjects was used. To predict cytomegalovirus infection status, the study combined high-throughput TCR immunosequencing, statistical association of individual TCRs with disease status, and machine learning.

V is reduced by 3 bases and J by 5 bases, leaving a spacing of 9 bases between them. The CDR3 contains 13 residues, cysteine and phenylalanine counted. This entry keeps only the CDR3 DNA: 39 bases, framed from base 1. Per the germline V gene, SGDLS is the CDR1 and YYNGEE is the CDR2. Libraries were made using the immunoSEQ multiplex PCR assay. Processing in the source paper ran as follows. To diagnose cytomegalovirus status from the catalog of TCR beta chain sequences, a statistical classification framework was built. TCRdb mirrors the immuneACCESS table, restricted to in-frame sequences. Some clones are absent from its copies; in checked studies, under half trace to an unresolved V gene, and the reason for the others is unknown. The V and J calls and the clone size are those of that table, but D and trimming were determined from the DNA. The sample has 250,000 to 350,000 clones on record, roughly 90% of them singletons. The top ten constitute about 0.9% of the sample.

Findings and caveats that apply to the study as a whole: The authors suggested that the approach could potentially be extended to other disease states and immunological phenotypes. The classifier was reported to diagnose cytomegalovirus status with high specificity and sensitivity in both the original cohort and the validation cohort. A later analysis had no HLA typing for the validation cohort, so co-occurrence there was scored across all 110 or so repertoires. Three of the identified cytomegalovirus-associated TCR beta chains were confirmed in vitro to be specific for cytomegalovirus antigens. Subsequent analysis determined that TCRs grouped into clusters in the first cohort also showed a tendency toward co-occurrence across the approximately 110 validation repertoires, and 94% of cluster scores exceeded 0. The study listed around 160 TCR beta chains as associated with cytomegalovirus. Across donors, most TCR sequences were observed very rarely, whereas some public TCRs were present in many individuals.

The rearranged segments are TRBV9 and TRBJ2-4, with the D gene uncertain. This TCR was sampled from a woman between 18 and 29 years old in good health and CMV-seronegative. The sample comprised PBMCs. The bases read TGTGCCAGCAGCGCTCGCTACGAAAACATTCAGTACTTC. It codes for CASSARYENIQYF. Reference TRBV9 and TRBJ2-4 proteins supply the regions before and after the CDR3; the full variable domain is: DSGVTQTPKHLITATGQRVTLRCSPRSGDLSVYWYQQSLDQGLQFLIQYYNGEERAKGNILERFSAQQFPDLHSELNLSSLELGDSALYFCASSARYENIQYFGAGTRLSVL.